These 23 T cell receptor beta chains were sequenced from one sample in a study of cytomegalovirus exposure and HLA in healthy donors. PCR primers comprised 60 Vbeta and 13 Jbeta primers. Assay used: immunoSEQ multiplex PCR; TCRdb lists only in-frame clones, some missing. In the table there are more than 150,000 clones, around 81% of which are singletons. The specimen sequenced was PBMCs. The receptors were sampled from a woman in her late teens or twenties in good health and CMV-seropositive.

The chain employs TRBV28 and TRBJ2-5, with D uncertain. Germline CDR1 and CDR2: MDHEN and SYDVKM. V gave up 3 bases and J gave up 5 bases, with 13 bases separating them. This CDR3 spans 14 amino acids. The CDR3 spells CASSFDSARETQYF. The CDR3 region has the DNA TGTGCCAGCAGTTTCGACTCGGCTAGGGAGACCCAGTACTTC.

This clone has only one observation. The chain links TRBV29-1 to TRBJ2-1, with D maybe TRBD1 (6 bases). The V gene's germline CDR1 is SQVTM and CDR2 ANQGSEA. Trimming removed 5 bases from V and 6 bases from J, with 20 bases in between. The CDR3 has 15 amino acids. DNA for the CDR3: TGCAGCGTTCACCCCACGGACAGTACCCGCAATGAGCAGTTCTTC. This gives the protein CSVHPTDSTRNEQFF.

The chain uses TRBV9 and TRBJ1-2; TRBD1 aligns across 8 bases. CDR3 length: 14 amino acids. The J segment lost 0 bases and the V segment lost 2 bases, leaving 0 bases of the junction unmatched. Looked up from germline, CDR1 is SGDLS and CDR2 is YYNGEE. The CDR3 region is CASSVGQANYGYTF. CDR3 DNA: TGTGCCAGCAGCGTGGGACAGGCTAACTATGGCTACACCTTC.

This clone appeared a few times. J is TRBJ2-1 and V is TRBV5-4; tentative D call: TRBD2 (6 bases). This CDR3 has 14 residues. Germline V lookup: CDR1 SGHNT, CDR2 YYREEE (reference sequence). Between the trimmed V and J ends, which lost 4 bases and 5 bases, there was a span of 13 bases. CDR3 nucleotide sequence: TGTGCCAGCAGCCGAGCGGGCTCTAACAATGAGCAGTTCTTC. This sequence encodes CASSRAGSNNEQFF.

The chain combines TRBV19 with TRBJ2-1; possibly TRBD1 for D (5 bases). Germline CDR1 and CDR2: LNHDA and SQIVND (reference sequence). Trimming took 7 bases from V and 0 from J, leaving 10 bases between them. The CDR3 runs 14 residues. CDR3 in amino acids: CASTQGSSYNEQFF. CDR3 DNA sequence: TGTGCCAGTACCCAGGGAAGCTCCTACAATGAGCAGTTCTTC.

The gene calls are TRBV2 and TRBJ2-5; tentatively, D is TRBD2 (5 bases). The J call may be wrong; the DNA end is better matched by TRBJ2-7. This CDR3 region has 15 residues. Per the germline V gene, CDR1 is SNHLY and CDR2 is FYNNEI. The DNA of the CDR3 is TGTGCCAGCAGTGAAGGTCCGGGAAAGATCTACGAGCAGTACTTC. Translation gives CASSEGPGKIYEQYF.

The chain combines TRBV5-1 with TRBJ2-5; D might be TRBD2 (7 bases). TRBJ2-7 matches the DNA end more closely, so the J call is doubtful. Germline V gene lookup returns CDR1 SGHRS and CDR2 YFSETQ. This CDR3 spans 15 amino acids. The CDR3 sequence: CASSLGGGATYEQYF. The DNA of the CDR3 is TGCGCCAGCAGCTTGGGAGGGGGGGCTACCTACGAGCAGTACTTC.

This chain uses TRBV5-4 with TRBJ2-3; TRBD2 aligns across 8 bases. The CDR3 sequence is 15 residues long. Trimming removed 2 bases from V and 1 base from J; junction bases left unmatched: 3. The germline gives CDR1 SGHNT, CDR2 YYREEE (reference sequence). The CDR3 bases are TGTGCCAGCAGCTTTAGCGGGGCGCGCACAGATACGCAGTATTTT. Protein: CASSFSGARTDTQYF.

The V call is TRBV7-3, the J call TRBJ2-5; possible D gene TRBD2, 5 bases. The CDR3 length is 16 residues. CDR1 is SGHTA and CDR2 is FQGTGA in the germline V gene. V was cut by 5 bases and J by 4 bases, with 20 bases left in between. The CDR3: CASSRSGGGLSETQYF. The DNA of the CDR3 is TGTGCCAGCAGCAGGTCAGGAGGCGGCTTGTCAGAGACCCAGTACTTC.

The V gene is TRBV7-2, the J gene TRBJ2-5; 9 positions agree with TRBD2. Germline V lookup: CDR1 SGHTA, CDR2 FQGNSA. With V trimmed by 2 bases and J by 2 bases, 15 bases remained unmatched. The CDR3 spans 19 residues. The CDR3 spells CASSLPFGSSGGRQETQYF. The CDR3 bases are TGTGCCAGCAGCTTACCTTTTGGGAGCAGCGGGGGGCGGCAAGAGACCCAGTACTTC.

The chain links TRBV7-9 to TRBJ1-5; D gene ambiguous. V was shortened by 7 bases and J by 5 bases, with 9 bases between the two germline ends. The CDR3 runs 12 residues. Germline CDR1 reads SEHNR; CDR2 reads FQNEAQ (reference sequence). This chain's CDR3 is CASNTDYQPQHF. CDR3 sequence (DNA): TGTGCCAGCAACACCGATTATCAGCCCCAGCATTTT.

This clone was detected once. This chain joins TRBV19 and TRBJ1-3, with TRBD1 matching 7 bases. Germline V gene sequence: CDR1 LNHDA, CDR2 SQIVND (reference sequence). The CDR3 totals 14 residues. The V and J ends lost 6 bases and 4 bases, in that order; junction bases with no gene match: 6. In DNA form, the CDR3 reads TGTGCCAGTAGAATACAGGGGAGAGGAAACACCATATATTTT. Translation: CASRIQGRGNTIYF. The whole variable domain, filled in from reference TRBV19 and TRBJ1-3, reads DGGITQSPKYLFRKEGQNVTLSCEQNLNHDAMYWYRQDPGQGLRLIYYSQIVNDFQKGDIAEGYSVSREKKESFPLTVTSAQKNPTAFYLCASRIQGRGNTIYFGEGSWLTVV.

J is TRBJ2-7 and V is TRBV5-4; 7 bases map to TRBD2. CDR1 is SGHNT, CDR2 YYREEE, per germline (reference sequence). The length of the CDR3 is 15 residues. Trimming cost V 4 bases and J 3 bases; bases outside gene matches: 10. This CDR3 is CASSRLGGDDYEQYF. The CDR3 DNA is TGTGCCAGCAGCCGTCTGGGGGGGGACGACTACGAGCAGTACTTC.

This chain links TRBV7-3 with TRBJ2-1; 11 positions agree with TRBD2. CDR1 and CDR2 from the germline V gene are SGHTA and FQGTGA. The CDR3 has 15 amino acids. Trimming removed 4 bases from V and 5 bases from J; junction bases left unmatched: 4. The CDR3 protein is CASSSGTSGNNEQFF. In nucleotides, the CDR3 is TGTGCCAGCAGCTCCGGGACTAGCGGAAACAATGAGCAGTTCTTC.

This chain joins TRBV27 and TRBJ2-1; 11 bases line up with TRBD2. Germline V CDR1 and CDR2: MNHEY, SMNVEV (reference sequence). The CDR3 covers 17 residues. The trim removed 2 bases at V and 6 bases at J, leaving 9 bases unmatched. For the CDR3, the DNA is TGTGCCAGCAGTTTAGGAATAGCGGGGGGGCGGGTCAATGAGCAGTTCTTC. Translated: CASSLGIAGGRVNEQFF.

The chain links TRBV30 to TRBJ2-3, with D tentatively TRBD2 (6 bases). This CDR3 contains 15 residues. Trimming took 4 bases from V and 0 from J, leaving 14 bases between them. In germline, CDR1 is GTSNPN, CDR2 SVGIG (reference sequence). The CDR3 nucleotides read TGTGCCTGGATCGGATTTGGGACTAGCACAGATACGCAGTATTTT. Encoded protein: CAWIGFGTSTDTQYF.

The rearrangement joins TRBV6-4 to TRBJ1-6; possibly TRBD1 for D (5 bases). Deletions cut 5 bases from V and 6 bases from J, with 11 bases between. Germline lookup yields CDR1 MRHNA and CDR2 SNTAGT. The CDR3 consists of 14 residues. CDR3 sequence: CASSPGLGNSPLHF. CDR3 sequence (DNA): TGTGCCAGCAGTCCAGGGCTTGGTAATTCACCCCTCCACTTT.

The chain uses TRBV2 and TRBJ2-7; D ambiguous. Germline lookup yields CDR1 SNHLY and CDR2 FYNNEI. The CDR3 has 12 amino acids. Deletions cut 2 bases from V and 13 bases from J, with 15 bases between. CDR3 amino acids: CASSETRPMYYV. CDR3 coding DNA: TGTGCCAGCAGTGAAACCCGACCGATGTACTACGTC.

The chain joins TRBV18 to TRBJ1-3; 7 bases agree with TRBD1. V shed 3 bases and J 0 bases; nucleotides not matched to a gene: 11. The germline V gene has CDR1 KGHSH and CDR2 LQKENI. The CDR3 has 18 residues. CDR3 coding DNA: TGTGCCAGCTCACCTCCCGGGACAGTGAAAAGCTCTGGAAACACCATATATTTT. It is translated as CASSPPGTVKSSGNTIYF.

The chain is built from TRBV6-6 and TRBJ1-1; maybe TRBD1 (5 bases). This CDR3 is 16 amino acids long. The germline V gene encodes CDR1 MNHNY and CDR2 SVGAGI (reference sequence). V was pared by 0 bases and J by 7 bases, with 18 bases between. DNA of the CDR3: TGTGCCAGCAGTTACTCGGAGAGACAGAATAGCTTTGAAGCTTTCTTT. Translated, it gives CASSYSERQNSFEAFF.

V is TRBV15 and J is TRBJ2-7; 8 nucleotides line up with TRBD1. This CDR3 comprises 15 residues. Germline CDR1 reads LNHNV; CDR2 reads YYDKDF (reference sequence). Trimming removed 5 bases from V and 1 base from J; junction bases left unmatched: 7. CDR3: CATSFTGTGSYEQYF. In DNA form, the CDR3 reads TGTGCCACCAGCTTCACCGGGACAGGATCCTACGAGCAGTACTTC.

CDR3 amino acids: CASSQGTGGYTF. The CDR3 DNA sequence: TGTGCCAGTAGCCAAGGAACGGGAGGCTACACCTTC. J is TRBJ1-2 and V is TRBV19, with no clear D. The CDR3 runs 12 residues. Germline-derived CDR1 and CDR2 are LNHDA and SQIVND (reference sequence). The germline V and J ends were trimmed by 6 bases and 8 bases, with 13 bases remaining between them.

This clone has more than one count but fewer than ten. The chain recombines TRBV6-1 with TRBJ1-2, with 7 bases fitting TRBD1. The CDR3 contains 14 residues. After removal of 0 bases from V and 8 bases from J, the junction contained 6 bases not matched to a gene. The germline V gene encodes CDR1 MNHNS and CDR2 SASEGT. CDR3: CASSEAETGSGYTF. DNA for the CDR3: TGTGCCAGCAGTGAAGCGGAGACAGGGAGCGGCTACACCTTC.